The clone carrying this T cell receptor (beta chain) was seen more than once but under ten times. TCRdb's table, derived via immunoSEQ multiplex PCR, lists solely in-frame clones and lacks some. The table has 35,000 to 50,000 clones, 70% to 90% seen once; the top ten hold around 16%. Time point noted: pretreatment peripheral blood. Locally advanced or metastatic urothelial carcinoma was present in patients. Each patient gave between 1 and 8 samples of peripheral blood mononuclear cells, which were collected pretreatment and during treatment. The sample is drawn from a study of PD-L1 blockade in urothelial cancer. Background on the study: Most of the 29 patients were males with bladder-origin urothelial cancer. There were a median of approximately 150,000 T cells in blood samples.

In germline, CDR1 is SGHKS, CDR2 YYEKEE (reference sequence). The V gene end was trimmed by 3 bases and the J gene end by 0 bases; junction bases not matched to a gene: 6. This CDR3 spans 15 amino acids. The chain joins TRBV5-5 to TRBJ2-7; 7 nucleotides align to TRBD1. This clonotype was sampled from a man in his 60s with urothelial cancer. The starting material was PBMCs, obtained around atezolizumab (anti-PD-L1) treatment. CDR3 amino acids: CASSSETGLSYEQYF. DNA for the CDR3: TGTGCCAGCAGCTCGGAGACAGGGCTCTCCTACGAGCAGTACTTC.